Reported below is one T cell receptor beta chain. This sample stems from a study of T cell changes during pregnancy in multiple sclerosis. Method: immunoSEQ multiplex PCR; TCRdb's copy keeps in-frame clones and lacks some. Of roughly 56,000 clones listed, around 90% are singletons. Trimming removed 4 bases from V and 3 bases from J, with 15 bases in between. The CDR3 consists of 16 residues. Germline lookup yields CDR1 MNHNS and CDR2 SASEGT. The chain has TRBV6-1 and TRBJ2-2; maybe TRBD2 (6 bases). This material consisted of CD4+ T cells from peripheral blood mononuclear cells, taken after pregnancy. The sequence derives from a female donor in good health, enrolled as a control in a pregnancy study. The CDR3: CASSGMSGEDTGELFF. The CDR3 nucleotides are TGTGCCAGCAGTGGGATGTCGGGGGAAGACACCGGGGAGCTGTTTTTT.